The TCR beta chain described here comes from a study of shared clonotypes between healthy human individuals. Whole-study results and caveats: Inspection by rarefaction showed sorted-subset sequencing to be incomplete despite large depth. As a rule, naive subsets had a larger estimated richness than memory subsets.

About this clone itself: What it binds is unknown.

Original processing methods: For the immunoSEQ data, sequences were junction-only without quality scores, so filtering differed. Assay: immunoSEQ multiplex PCR; the TCRdb copy retains only in-frame clones and omits some. Clone size and the V and J calls come from that table; the DNA yielded D and trimming. The table has 2 million to 2.5 million clones, approximately 94% seen once. This CDR3 has 14 amino acids. The germline V gene encodes CDR1 MNHEY and CDR2 SMNVEV (reference sequence). V was pared by 5 bases and J by 5 bases, with 9 bases of the junction left unmatched. This chain joins TRBV27 and TRBJ2-7; 7 bases map to TRBD2. The clonotype originates from a man aged 18 to 29 in good health. Some clones in this sample may be carry-over from other donors' samples. Sequenced: naive CD4+ T cells from PBMCs. The sample's subset: CD45RA+ positively selected. CDR3 region: CASSRGSPGNEQYF. The DNA for the CDR3 is TGTGCCAGCAGTCGCGGGAGCCCCGGGAACGAGCAGTACTTC.